This record looks at one T cell receptor beta chain sequence and its context. Its antigen is still unknown. This table comes from immunoSEQ multiplex PCR, and its TCRdb copy is limited to in-frame clones, with some not included. The profile shows about 18,000 clones, approximately 86% of them singletons. The sample is drawn from a study of graft-versus-host responses after intestinal transplantation. For the study at large: Each of the recipients got a multivisceral, liver-intestinal, or isolated intestinal transplant.

Trimming removed 5 bases from V and 7 bases from J, with 24 bases in between. The V gene's germline CDR1 is LNHDA and CDR2 SQIVND (reference sequence). The CDR3 consists of 17 residues. Study conclusions and caveats: Some GvH clones appeared in ileal mucosa or blood before recipient bone marrow.

Graft material was processed, releasing intraepithelial and lamina propria lymphocytes. This TCR was recovered from a human patient who received an intestinal transplant, so some T cells may come from the graft donor. J is TRBJ2-1 and V is TRBV19; D assignment may be TRBD1 or TRBD2 (5 bases each). Sequencing used ileum tissue, obtained 17 days after transplant. The CDR3 is CASSEGTPSGRHNEQFF. The CDR3, as DNA: TGTGCCAGTAGTGAGGGGACGCCAAGTGGTAGGCATAATGAGCAGTTCTTC. Using reference TRBV19 and TRBJ2-1 for the parts outside the CDR3, the full variable domain is DGGITQSPKYLFRKEGQNVTLSCEQNLNHDAMYWYRQDPGQGLRLIYYSQIVNDFQKGDIAEGYSVSREKKESFPLTVTSAQKNPTAFYLCASSEGTPSGRHNEQFFGPGTRLTVL.